The 23 T cell receptor beta chains below were found in one sample sequenced in a study of OX40 agonist ivuxolimab in advanced cancers. The method was immunoSEQ multiplex PCR; TCRdb's version includes in-frame clones alone and lacks a portion of them. The data hold tens of thousands of clones, with roughly 91% observed a single time. The specimen comprised CD4+ or CD8+ T cells sorted from blood, sampled in a trial of the OX40 agonist ivuxolimab. All receptors derive from an adult with an advanced solid tumor such as melanoma, head and neck, liver or kidney cancer.

The genes are TRBV9 and TRBJ2-7; TRBD2 matches 10 bases. The germline V gene encodes CDR1 SGDLS and CDR2 YYNGEE. Trimming cost V 3 bases and J 2 bases; bases outside gene matches: 5. CDR3 length: 15 residues. The CDR3 region is CASSASLAGAYEQYF. DNA of the CDR3: TGTGCCAGCAGCGCATCCCTAGCGGGGGCCTACGAGCAGTACTTC.

The chain has TRBV2 and TRBJ2-7; 10 nucleotides match TRBD1. This CDR3 is built from 15 residues. Trimming at V came to 1 base and at J to 2 bases, leaving 2 bases not matched to a gene. Germline values: CDR1 SNHLY, CDR2 FYNNEI. CDR3 in DNA: TGTGCCAGCAGTGAAGGGGGACAGGGGACCTACGAGCAGTACTTC. Encoded protein: CASSEGGQGTYEQYF.

The chain joins TRBV4-1 to TRBJ2-5, with TRBD1 identical over 9 bases. Per the germline V gene, CDR1 is MGHRA and CDR2 is YSYEKL. V shed 4 bases and J 5 bases; nucleotides not matched to a gene: 5. The CDR3 totals 14 residues. The CDR3: CASSPWDREETQYF. CDR3 bases: TGCGCCAGCAGCCCTTGGGACAGGGAGGAGACCCAGTACTTC.

This clone has just one count. The chain is built from TRBV19 and TRBJ1-1; a weak D match, TRBD1 (5 bases). CDR1 is LNHDA, CDR2 SQIVND, per germline (reference sequence). Trimming shortened V by 3 bases and J by 1 base, and 12 bases separated the two germline ends. This CDR3 spans 15 amino acids. The CDR3 DNA reads as TGTGCCAGTAGTATTGGGGCAGCCACGAACACTGAAGCTTTCTTT. Protein product: CASSIGAATNTEAFF.

The chain uses TRBV5-4 and TRBJ2-7; maybe TRBD1 (5 bases). This CDR3 has 14 residues. Trimming removed 0 bases from V and 5 bases from J, with 12 bases in between. From germline, CDR1 is SGHNT and CDR2 YYREEE (reference sequence). The CDR3 DNA is TGTGCCAGCAGCTTGGAGGGTGGGGCGGACGAGCAGTACTTC. Its translation: CASSLEGGADEQYF. The full variable domain, rest sourced from reference TRBV5-4 and TRBJ2-7, is ETGVTQSPTHLIKTRGQQVTLRCSSQSGHNTVSWYQQALGQGPQFIFQYYREEENGRGNFPPRFSGLQFPNYSSELNVNALELDDSALYLCASSLEGGADEQYFGPGTRLTVT.

This chain connects TRBV4-1 to TRBJ1-1, with 10 bases that match TRBD1. Germline-derived CDR1 and CDR2 are MGHRA and YSYEKL. V lost 7 bases and J lost 11; bases outside the gene matches: 10. This CDR3 has 13 amino acids. Written as DNA, the CDR3 is TGCGCCAGCAAAGGGACAGGGGCCCTGGGGGCTTTCTTT. Amino acid sequence: CASKGTGALGAFF.

The V gene is TRBV6-5, the J gene TRBJ1-2, with D tentatively TRBD1 (5 bases). Germline assignment: CDR1 MNHEY and CDR2 SVGAGI. The CDR3 loop spans 15 amino acids. The V end lost 2 bases, the J end lost 4 bases, and 14 bases lay between the germline ends. The CDR3 spells CASSYGQVGTYGYTF. CDR3 in DNA: TGTGCCAGCAGTTACGGTCAGGTGGGGACCTATGGCTACACCTTC.

The rearrangement uses TRBV4-2 and TRBJ1-6, with D perhaps matching TRBD1 (5 bases). This CDR3 is 15 amino acids long. Trimming cost V 4 bases and J 7 bases, with 14 bases left between them. From germline, CDR1 is LGHNA and CDR2 YNFKEQ. CDR3 DNA: TGTGCCAGCAGCCCCCCACTGGGGGAAAATTCACCCCTCCACTTT. It encodes CASSPPLGENSPLHF.

The chain combines TRBV12-5 with TRBJ1-3; D uncertain. The V gene lost 0 bases and the J gene lost 0 bases, with 15 bases spanning the gap. Germline V gene data show CDR1 as LGHNT and CDR2 as FRNRAP. The CDR3 is 18 residues long. The CDR3, as DNA: TGTGCTAGTGGTTTGGTCCTTTCCGGGCGGATCTCTGGAAACACCATATATTTT. This sequence encodes CASGLVLSGRISGNTIYF.

This chain links TRBV7-9 with TRBJ2-4, with 7 bases identical to TRBD1. The V gene end was trimmed by 4 bases and the J gene end by 7 bases; junction bases not matched to a gene: 10. Germline V CDR1 and CDR2: SEHNR, FQNEAQ (reference sequence). CDR3 size: 15 residues. The CDR3 sequence is CASSSRTGIANIQYF. CDR3 nucleotide sequence: TGTGCCAGCAGCTCCCGGACAGGTATTGCGAACATTCAGTACTTC.

The chain carries TRBV6-5 and TRBJ2-7, with TRBD2 matching over 9 bases. J lost 4 bases, V lost 2 bases, and 6 bases had no gene match. The germline V gene has CDR1 MNHEY and CDR2 SVGAGI. The CDR3 is made up of 15 amino acids. CDR3 region: CASSYRRLAVYEQYF. The DNA of the CDR3 is TGTGCCAGCAGTTACCGGAGACTAGCGGTGTACGAGCAGTACTTC.

V and J are TRBV27 and TRBJ1-6; unclear D gene. CDR1 is MNHEY, CDR2 SMNVEV, per germline (reference sequence). The CDR3 has 14 residues. V lost 4 bases and J lost 0, with 4 bases in between. Here the CDR3 reads CASSSSSYNSPLHF. As DNA, the CDR3 is TGTGCCAGCAGTTCGAGCTCCTATAATTCACCCCTCCACTTT.

This clone appeared a single time. The J gene is TRBJ1-4, the V gene TRBV7-9; D may be TRBD1 (5 bases). Germline CDR1 SEHNR, CDR2 FQNEAQ (reference sequence). The CDR3 totals 15 residues. V lost 5 bases to trimming and J lost 5 bases, with 15 bases between them. In DNA form, the CDR3 reads TGTGCCAGCAGCGGAAATCTAGGGGAAAATGAAAAACTGTTTTTT. Residues: CASSGNLGENEKLFF.

The chain has TRBV12-5 and TRBJ2-5, with D possibly matching TRBD2 (6 bases). The germline CDR1 and CDR2 sequences are LGHNT and FRNRAP. The CDR3 contains 15 residues. V lost 3 bases to trimming and J lost 2 bases, with 13 bases between them. CDR3 bases: TGTGCTAGTGGTTTATCGACTAGTCGGCAAGAGACCCAGTACTTC. The encoded protein is CASGLSTSRQETQYF.

The chain carries TRBV7-6 and TRBJ2-7; TRBD2 agrees at 13 bases. CDR3 size: 17 residues. Germline CDR1 and CDR2: SGHVS and FNYEAQ. J lost 5 bases, V lost 4 bases, and 11 bases had no gene match. CDR3 region: CASSSAPTSGRNHEQYF. DNA for the CDR3: TGTGCCAGCAGCTCCGCCCCGACTAGCGGGAGGAACCACGAGCAGTACTTC.

This clone was observed a handful of times. The chain joins TRBV30 to TRBJ1-1, with 9 bases lining up with TRBD1. The germline CDR1 and CDR2 sequences are GTSNPN and SVGIG (reference sequence). The V segment lost 4 bases and the J segment 14 bases; nucleotides outside the gene matches: 11. The CDR3 loop spans 12 amino acids. CDR3: CAWTTNRGLRFF. The CDR3 DNA sequence: TGTGCCTGGACGACCAACAGGGGGCTTAGGTTCTTT.

V usage is TRBV11-2 and J usage is TRBJ2-7, with TRBD2 matching 8 bases. The CDR3 length is 15 residues. Germline V lookup: CDR1 SGHAT, CDR2 FQNNGV. V shed 6 bases, J shed 2 bases, and the junction held 9 bases outside the gene matches. CDR3 DNA: TGTGCCAGCAGATTGGCGACTAGCGCGGCCTACGAGCAGTACTTC. Its protein product is CASRLATSAAYEQYF. Variable domain in full (rest from reference TRBV11-2 and TRBJ2-7): EAGVAQSPRYKIIEKRQSVAFWCNPISGHATLYWYQQILGQGPKLLIQFQNNGVVDDSQLPKDRFSAERLKGVDSTLKIQPAKLEDSAVYLCASRLATSAAYEQYFGPGTRLTVT.

The V call is TRBV9, the J call TRBJ2-1; possibly TRBD2 for D (5 bases). The CDR3 is 14 amino acids. Germline CDR1 reads SGDLS; CDR2 reads YYNGEE. The V end was cut by 0 bases, the J end by 8 bases, with 12 bases between. The CDR3 nucleotides are TGTGCCAGCAGCGTAGAAACGGGATGGGATGAGCAGTTCTTC. Amino acids: CASSVETGWDEQFF.

The V call is TRBV5-6, the J call TRBJ2-7; 7 bases fit TRBD2. This CDR3 spans 15 amino acids. Germline CDR1 is SGHDT and CDR2 is YYEEEE. J lost 2 bases, V lost 3 bases, and 8 bases had no gene match. The CDR3, as DNA: TGTGCCAGCAGCTCGGAGCGGGATACCCCCTACGAGCAGTACTTC. This translates into CASSSERDTPYEQYF.

This chain links TRBV18 with TRBJ1-3; 9 bases agree with TRBD1. The V gene's germline CDR1 is KGHSH and CDR2 LQKENI. J was trimmed by 3 bases and V by 5 bases; bases with no gene match: 5. The length of the CDR3 is 15 residues. The CDR3 nucleotides read TGTGCCAGCTCATCCCGGGACAGGGTTGGAAACACCATATATTTT. Its protein is CASSSRDRVGNTIYF.

This clone was seen a handful of times. CDR3 region: CASSLRASGGPRGTGELFF. In DNA, the CDR3 is TGTGCCAGCAGTTTAAGGGCTAGCGGGGGACCAAGGGGGACCGGGGAGCTGTTTTTT. The chain joins TRBV28 to TRBJ2-2; the match to TRBD2 covers 10 bases. The CDR3 spans 19 residues. Germline lookup yields CDR1 MDHEN and CDR2 SYDVKM. With V trimmed by 2 bases and J by 5 bases, 14 bases remained unmatched.

This chain links TRBV10-1 with TRBJ2-3; 9 bases map to TRBD1. The germline gives CDR1 WNHNN, CDR2 SYGVQD (reference sequence). The V segment lost 6 bases and the J segment 3 bases; nucleotides outside the gene matches: 4. The CDR3 has 14 amino acids. The CDR3 nucleotides read TGCGCCAGCAGCCGGGACAGGGTGACAGATACGCAGTATTTT. It is translated as CASSRDRVTDTQYF.

V and J are TRBV4-1 and TRBJ2-7, with D tentatively TRBD1 (6 bases). Per germline, CDR1 MGHRA and CDR2 YSYEKL. CDR3 length: 13 amino acids. Trimming took 2 bases from V and 3 from J, leaving 8 bases between them. Written as DNA, the CDR3 is TGCGCCAGCAGCCAAAACAGGGACTACGAGCAGTACTTC. This sequence encodes CASSQNRDYEQYF.